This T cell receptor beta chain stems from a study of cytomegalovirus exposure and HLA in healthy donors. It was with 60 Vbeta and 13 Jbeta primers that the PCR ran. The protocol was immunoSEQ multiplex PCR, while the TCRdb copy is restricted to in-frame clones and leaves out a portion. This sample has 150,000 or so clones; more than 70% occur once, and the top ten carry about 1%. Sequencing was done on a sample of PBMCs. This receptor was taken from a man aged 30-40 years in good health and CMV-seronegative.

The CDR3 loop reads CASSLGQGPDTQYF. The CDR3 DNA is TGCGCCAGCAGCTTGGGGCAGGGGCCAGATACGCAGTATTTT. The J gene is TRBJ2-3, the V gene TRBV5-1, with D possibly being TRBD1 (6 bases). This CDR3 has 14 residues. Trimming took off 0 bases at V and 4 bases at J, with 9 bases between the two ends. Per the germline V gene, CDR1 is SGHRS and CDR2 is YFSETQ.